What follows describes a single T cell receptor (beta chain). Using immunoSEQ multiplex PCR, the repertoire was profiled, and TCRdb retains in-frame clones only, with some absent. The data contain 150,000 or so clones, 92% of them singletons. V trimming: 1 base; J trimming: 7 bases; junction bases outside the gene matches: 9. In germline, CDR1 is SGHAT, CDR2 FQNNGV. This CDR3 is 16 amino acids long. The sample originates from a study of T cell responses to AZD1222 COVID-19 vaccine. The sample here was peripheral blood, taken on day 0 of AZD1222 vaccination. This TCR was recovered from an adult in good health. This chain links TRBV11-2 with TRBJ2-7; 11 bases are a match to TRBD1. The CDR3 nucleotides are TGTGCCAGCAGCTTAGTTTGGGACAGGGGGAAGTTTGAGCAGTACTTC. Its translation: CASSLVWDRGKFEQYF.